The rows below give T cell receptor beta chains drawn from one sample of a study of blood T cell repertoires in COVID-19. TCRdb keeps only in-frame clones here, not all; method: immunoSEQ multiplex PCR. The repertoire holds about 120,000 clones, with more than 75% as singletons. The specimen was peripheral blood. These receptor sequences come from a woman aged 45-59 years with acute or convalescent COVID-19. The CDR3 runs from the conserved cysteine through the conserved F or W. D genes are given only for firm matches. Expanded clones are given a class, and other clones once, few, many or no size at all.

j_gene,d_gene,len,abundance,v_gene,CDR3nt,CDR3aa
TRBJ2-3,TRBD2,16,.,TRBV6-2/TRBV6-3,TGTGCCAGCAGTTTTCAGCGGGGGCAGGGCACAGATACGCAGTATTTT,CASSFQRGQGTDTQYF
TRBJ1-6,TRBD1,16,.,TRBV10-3,TGTGCCATCAGTGATATCGGACAGGTCTATGGTTCACCCCTCCACTTT,CAISDIGQVYGSPLHF
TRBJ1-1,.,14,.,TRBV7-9,TGTGCCAGCACTCTAGGGGGTGGTAGCACTGAAGCTTTCTTT,CASTLGGGSTEAFF
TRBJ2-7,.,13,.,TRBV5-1,TGCGCCAGCAGCTTGGCAGGAAGTTACGAGCAGTACTTC,CASSLAGSYEQYF
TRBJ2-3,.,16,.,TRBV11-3,TGTGCCAGCAGCCCAGCTTGGTACAGGGAAACAGATACGCAGTATTTT,CASSPAWYRETDTQYF
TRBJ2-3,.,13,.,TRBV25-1,TGTGCCAGCAGTGAAGGGCTTTCAGGTACGCAGTATTTT,CASSEGLSGTQYF
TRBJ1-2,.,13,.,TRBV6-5,TGTGCCAGCAGTTACGTGGGGGGATATGGCTACACCTTC,CASSYVGGYGYTF
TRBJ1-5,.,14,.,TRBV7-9,TGTGCCAGCAGCCCCGTTAGTAGCAATCAGCCCCAGCATTTT,CASSPVSSNQPQHF
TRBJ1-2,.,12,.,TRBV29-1,TGCAGCGCGCCGGGCGGGGTACTGGGCTACACCTTC,CSAPGGVLGYTF
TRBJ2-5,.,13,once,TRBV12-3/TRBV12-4,TGTGCCAGCAGTTCAACTAGGAGAGAGACCCAGTACTTC,CASSSTRRETQYF
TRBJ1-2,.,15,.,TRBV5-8,TGTGCCAGCAGCGGGGCGGCAGGGTGGAGCTATGGCTACACCTTC,CASSGAAGWSYGYTF
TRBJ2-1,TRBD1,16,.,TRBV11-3,TGTGCCAGCAGCACTGCCGGGACAGGGAACAACAATGAGCAGTTCTTC,CASSTAGTGNNNEQFF
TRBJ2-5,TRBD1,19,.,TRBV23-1,TGCGCCAGCAGTCTGGTATCAAGGACCCGGGACAGGTTAGGAGAGACCCAGTACTTC,CASSLVSRTRDRLGETQYF
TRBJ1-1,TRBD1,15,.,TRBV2,TGTGCCAGCAGTACCCAGGGACAGGGAGGCACTGAAGCTTTCTTT,CASSTQGQGGTEAFF
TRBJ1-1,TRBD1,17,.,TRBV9,TGTGCCAGCAGCGTAGCCGGACAGGGTGTTTTGTACACTGAAGCTTTCTTT,CASSVAGQGVLYTEAFF
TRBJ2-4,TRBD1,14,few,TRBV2,TGTGCCAGCGGAGCCCCCGGACAGGGTGACATTCAGTACTTC,CASGAPGQGDIQYF
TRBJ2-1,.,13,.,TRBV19,TGTGCCAGTAGGGAGCCCTCCTACAATGAGCAGTTCTTC,CASREPSYNEQFF
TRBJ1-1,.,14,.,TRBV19,TGTGCCAGTAGTATTGGGGCCCTGAACACTGAAGCTTTCTTT,CASSIGALNTEAFF
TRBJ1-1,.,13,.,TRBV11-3,TGTGCCAGCAGCTTCCTTCTTGCGACTGAAGCTTTCTTT,CASSFLLATEAFF
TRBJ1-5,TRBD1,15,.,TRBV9,TGTGCCAGCAGCGTCGGACAGGGGAGCAATCAGCCCCAGCATTTT,CASSVGQGSNQPQHF
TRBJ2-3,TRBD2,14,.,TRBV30,TGTGCCTGGACCGGGACTAGTAGCACAGATACGCAGTATTTT,CAWTGTSSTDTQYF
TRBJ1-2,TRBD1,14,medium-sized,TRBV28,TGTGCCAGCAGTTTAACAGGGGCGGAGTATGGCTACACCTTC,CASSLTGAEYGYTF
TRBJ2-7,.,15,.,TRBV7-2,TGTGCCAGCAGCCCCCTTACGGGGTTTGGGTACGAGCAGTACTTC,CASSPLTGFGYEQYF
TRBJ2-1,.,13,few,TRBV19,TGTGCCAGTCGAGGGCCCCTGTACAATGAGCAGTTCTTC,CASRGPLYNEQFF